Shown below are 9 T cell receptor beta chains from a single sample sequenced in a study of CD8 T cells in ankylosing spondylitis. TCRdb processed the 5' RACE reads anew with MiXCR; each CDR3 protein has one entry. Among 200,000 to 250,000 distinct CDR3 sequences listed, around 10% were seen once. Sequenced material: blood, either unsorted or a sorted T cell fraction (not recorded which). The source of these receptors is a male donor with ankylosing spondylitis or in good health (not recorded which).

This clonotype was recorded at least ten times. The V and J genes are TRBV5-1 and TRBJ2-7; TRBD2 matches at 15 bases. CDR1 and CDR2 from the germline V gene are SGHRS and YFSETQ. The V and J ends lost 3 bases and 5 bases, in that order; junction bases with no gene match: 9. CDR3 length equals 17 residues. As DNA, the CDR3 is TGCGCCAGCAGCTCAGGACTAGCGGGAGGGTGGTTGGACGAGCAGTACTTC. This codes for CASSSGLAGGWLDEQYF.

The CDR3 loop reads CASSWTVSSYEQYF. The CDR3 DNA reads as TGTGCCAGCAGCTGGACGGTCAGTTCCTACGAGCAGTACTTC. This chain uses TRBV12-3 or TRBV12-4 with TRBJ2-7; no definite D call. V shed 6 bases and J shed 1 base, with 13 bases lying between them. There are 14 residues in the CDR3.

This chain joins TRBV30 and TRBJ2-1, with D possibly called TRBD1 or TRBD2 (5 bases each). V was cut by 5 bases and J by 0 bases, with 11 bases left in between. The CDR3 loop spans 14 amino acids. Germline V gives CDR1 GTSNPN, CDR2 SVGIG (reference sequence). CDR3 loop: CAWGRGTSYNEQFF. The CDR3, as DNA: TGTGCCTGGGGGCGAGGGACCTCCTACAATGAGCAGTTCTTC.

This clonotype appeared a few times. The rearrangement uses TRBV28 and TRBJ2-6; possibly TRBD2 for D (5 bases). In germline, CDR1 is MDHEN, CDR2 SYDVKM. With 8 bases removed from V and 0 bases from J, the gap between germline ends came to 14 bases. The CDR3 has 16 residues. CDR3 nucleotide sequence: TGTGCCAGCGAGGCTCGTGGGAGCTCTGGGGCCAACGTCCTGACTTTC. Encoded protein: CASEARGSSGANVLTF.

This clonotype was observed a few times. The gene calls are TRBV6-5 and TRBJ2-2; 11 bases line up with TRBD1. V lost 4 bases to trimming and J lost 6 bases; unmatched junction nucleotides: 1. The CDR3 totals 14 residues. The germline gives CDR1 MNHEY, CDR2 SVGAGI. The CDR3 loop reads CASSSDRGPGELFF. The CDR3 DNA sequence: TGTGCCAGCAGTTCGGACAGGGGGCCCGGGGAGCTGTTTTTT.

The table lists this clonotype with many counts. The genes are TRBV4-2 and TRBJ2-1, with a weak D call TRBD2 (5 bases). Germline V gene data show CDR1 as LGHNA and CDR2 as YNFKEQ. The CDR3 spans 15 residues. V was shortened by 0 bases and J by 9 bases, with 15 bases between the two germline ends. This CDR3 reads CASSQDLRVAGEQFF. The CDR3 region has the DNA TGTGCCAGCAGCCAAGATCTTAGGGTGGCGGGTGAGCAGTTCTTC.

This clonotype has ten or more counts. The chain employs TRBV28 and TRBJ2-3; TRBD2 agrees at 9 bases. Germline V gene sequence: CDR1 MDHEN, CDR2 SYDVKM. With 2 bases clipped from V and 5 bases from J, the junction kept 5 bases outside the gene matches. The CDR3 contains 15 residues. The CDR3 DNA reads TGTGCCAGCAGTTTAGGCGGGAGGGTCGTAGATACGCAGTATTTT. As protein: CASSLGGRVVDTQYF.

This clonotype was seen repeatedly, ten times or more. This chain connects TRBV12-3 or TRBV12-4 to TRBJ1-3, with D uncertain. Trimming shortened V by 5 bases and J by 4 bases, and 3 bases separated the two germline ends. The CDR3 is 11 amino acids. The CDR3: CASSAGNTIYF. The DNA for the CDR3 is TGTGCCAGCAGTGCAGGAAACACCATATATTTT.

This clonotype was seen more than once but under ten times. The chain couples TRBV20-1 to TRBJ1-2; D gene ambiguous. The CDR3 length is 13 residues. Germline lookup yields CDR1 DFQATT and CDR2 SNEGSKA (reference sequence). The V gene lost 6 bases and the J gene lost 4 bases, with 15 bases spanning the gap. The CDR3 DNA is TGCAGTGCCTCAAACTCTCTCCCCTATGGCTACACCTTC. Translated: CSASNSLPYGYTF.